Listed below are T cell receptor beta chains from one sample, sequenced in a study of blood T cell repertoires in COVID-19. The method was immunoSEQ multiplex PCR; TCRdb's version includes in-frame clones alone and lacks a portion of them. The sample yields approximately 260,000 clones, approximately 86% seen once. What was sequenced was PBMCs or T cells enriched from blood (not recorded which). Receptor source: a woman aged 40 to 49 with acute COVID-19. Both conserved end residues are part of each CDR3. D genes are given only for firm matches. Size tells how often a clone was seen (once, few, many) or the class of an expanded clone, and some rows leave it out.

D gene,clone size,V gene,J gene,CDR3 DNA,CDR3 protein
TRBD2,NA,TRBV25-1,TRBJ2-5,TGTGCCAGCAGTGAGAGCGGGAGTAGGTACTTC,CASSESGSRYF
TRBD2,NA,TRBV13,TRBJ2-1,TGTGCCAGCAGCTTAGGACTAGCGTTGGACAATGAGCAGTTCTTC,CASSLGLALDNEQFF
NA,NA,TRBV5-1,TRBJ1-2,TGCGCCAGCAGCTTGGTTGGTACAGGAGCTTATGGCTACACCTTC,CASSLVGTGAYGYTF
TRBD2,NA,TRBV5-1,TRBJ2-7,TGCGCCAGCAGCCCTGGGACTAGCGGGAGAGCCTACGAGCAGTACTTC,CASSPGTSGRAYEQYF
NA,few,TRBV19,TRBJ1-4,TGTGCCAGTACTTCACTACAGGGATCTGAAAAACTGTTTTTT,CASTSLQGSEKLFF
NA,NA,TRBV27,TRBJ1-1,TGTGCCAGCAGTTTTCGTCCGGGAGGAGCAGAGAACACTGAAGCTTTCTTT,CASSFRPGGAENTEAFF
NA,NA,TRBV3-1/TRBV3-2,TRBJ2-5,TGTGCCAGCAGCCAAAATTCAGCGTCCCAAGAGACCCAGTACTTC,CASSQNSASQETQYF
NA,NA,TRBV29-1,TRBJ1-1,TGCAGCGTGTCGTGGGGGGGATTGAACACTGAAGCTTTCTTT,CSVSWGGLNTEAFF
NA,NA,TRBV7-2,TRBJ2-2,TGTGCCAGCAGCTCTGTGGGAGCATCCGGGGAGCTGTTTTTT,CASSSVGASGELFF
NA,NA,TRBV29-1,TRBJ2-2,TGCAGCGTCCAGATAGACAGAGCCGGGGAGCTGTTTTTT,CSVQIDRAGELFF
TRBD2,NA,TRBV2,TRBJ2-1,TGTGCCAGCAAGGGGGCGGGAGGGCCTGGCAATGAGCAGTTCTTC,CASKGAGGPGNEQFF
TRBD2,few,TRBV6-5,TRBJ2-1,TGTGCCAGCTTGGGACTAGCGGGAGCATCCTATGAGCAGTTCTTC,CASLGLAGASYEQFF
NA,NA,TRBV7-3,TRBJ2-1,TGTGCCAGCAGCTTAAGGGGAGATAGCTCCTACAATGAGCAGTTCTTC,CASSLRGDSSYNEQFF
NA,NA,TRBV14,TRBJ2-3,TGTGCCAGCAGCGTCGAGGGAGTGGGAGAGCTTTCTAGCACAGATACGCAGTATTTT,CASSVEGVGELSSTDTQYF
TRBD1,NA,TRBV3-1/TRBV3-2,TRBJ1-2,TGTGCCAGCAGCACCGGGACAGGGCTTAGCTACACCTTC,CASSTGTGLSYTF
NA,NA,TRBV9,TRBJ2-2,TGTGCCAGCAGCCCCCGAGACATATCCAGGACCGGGGAGCTGTTTTTT,CASSPRDISRTGELFF
NA,once,TRBV4-1,TRBJ1-5,TGCGCCAGCAGCCAAGAGTTAGCTGCGGGTCAGCCCCAGCATTTT,CASSQELAAGQPQHF
NA,NA,TRBV7-6,TRBJ2-6,TGTGCCAGCAGCCCGAACGGGGGGGCCAACGTCCTGACTTTC,CASSPNGGANVLTF
TRBD2,few,TRBV10-1,TRBJ2-7,TGCGCCAGCAGCCCCACTAGCGGGGGCTACGAGCAGTACTTC,CASSPTSGGYEQYF
TRBD2,once,TRBV5-4,TRBJ2-7,TGTGCCAGCAGCTTACCTAGCGGGAGAGGCGAGCAGTACTTC,CASSLPSGRGEQYF
TRBD1,once,TRBV24-1,TRBJ2-3,TGTGCCACCAGTGACCGAACAGGGGATATCTCAGATACGCAGTATTTT,CATSDRTGDISDTQYF
NA,NA,TRBV11-2,TRBJ2-5,TGTGCCAGCAGCCGTGGGCAGGGAGGCCAAGAGACCCAGTACTTC,CASSRGQGGQETQYF
NA,NA,TRBV29-1,TRBJ1-1,TGCAGCGTTCGGGACTTCAACACTGAAGCTTTCTTT,CSVRDFNTEAFF
NA,NA,TRBV24-1,TRBJ2-3,TGTGCCACCAGTGATTTGAAGGAGGGTCCCGAAGATACGCAGTATTTT,CATSDLKEGPEDTQYF
TRBD2,NA,TRBV2,TRBJ2-1,TGTGCCAGCAGCCCCGGGACTAGCGGGCGTGAGTTCTTC,CASSPGTSGREFF
NA,NA,TRBV7-3,TRBJ2-7,TGTGCCAGCAGCTTAACTGGGAGGAGCGAGCAGTACTTC,CASSLTGRSEQYF
TRBD1,once,TRBV11-3,TRBJ1-1,TGTGCCAGCAGCCCCTCCGGACAGGTAACGAACACTGAAGCTTTCTTT,CASSPSGQVTNTEAFF
NA,NA,TRBV19,TRBJ2-3,TGTGCCAGTACCCCCACAGGGTCCACAGATACGCAGTATTTT,CASTPTGSTDTQYF
TRBD1,NA,TRBV7-3,TRBJ1-2,TGTGCCAGCAGCCGACAGGGCGGGCTAGGCTATGGCTACACCTTC,CASSRQGGLGYGYTF
TRBD1,NA,TRBV9,TRBJ2-2,TGTGCCAGCACCTCGGACAGGAGGAACACCGGGGAGCTGTTTTTT,CASTSDRRNTGELFF
NA,NA,TRBV10-1,TRBJ2-4,TGCGCCAGCAGTCAGGGTGGGGACATTCAGTACTTC,CASSQGGDIQYF
TRBD2,NA,TRBV7-9,TRBJ2-3,TGTGCCAGCAGCTTCTCCGGATCTAGCGGGGGGGGCGGTTATACGCAGTATTTT,CASSFSGSSGGGGYTQYF
NA,once,TRBV14,TRBJ1-1,TGTGCCAGCAGCCAAGAAAACAGGAACACTGAAGCTTTCTTT,CASSQENRNTEAFF
NA,once,TRBV7-2,TRBJ2-1,TGTGCCAGCAGCTTAGGACTCAACAATGAGCAGTTCTTC,CASSLGLNNEQFF
TRBD2,NA,TRBV13,TRBJ2-7,TGTGCCAGCAGCTTTGCCGGTGGACTAGCGGGACCCTACGAGCAGTACTTC,CASSFAGGLAGPYEQYF
NA,NA,TRBV30,TRBJ2-7,TGTGCCTGTAGGGGTGGGCCTTACGAGCAGTACTTC,CACRGGPYEQYF
NA,NA,TRBV24-1,TRBJ2-5,TGTGCCACCAGTGAGGACTTTCAGTACTTC,CATSEDFQYF
TRBD1,NA,TRBV25-1,TRBJ2-1,TGTGCCAGCAGTGACCCCGGGACAGCATACAATGAGCAGTTCTTC,CASSDPGTAYNEQFF
TRBD2,NA,TRBV5-1,TRBJ2-1,TGCGCCAGCAGCTTGGTTAGGGACGGGAGGATTTACAATGAGCAGTTCTTC,CASSLVRDGRIYNEQFF
NA,NA,TRBV7-2,TRBJ1-2,TGTGCCAGCAGCGTGACAGTAAACTATGGCTACACCTTC,CASSVTVNYGYTF
NA,NA,TRBV2,TRBJ2-3,TGTGCCAGCAGTGAATTGCTAGGAGGCGCAGATACGCAGTATTTT,CASSELLGGADTQYF
NA,NA,TRBV12-3/TRBV12-4,TRBJ2-1,TGTGCCAGCAGTTTAGCGGGAGTCAATGAGCAGTTCTTC,CASSLAGVNEQFF
NA,NA,TRBV6-5,TRBJ1-6,TGTGCCAGCAGGGCGGCCGGTGGGTTTAATTCACCCCTCCACTTT,CASRAAGGFNSPLHF
TRBD2,few,TRBV11-2,TRBJ2-7,TGTGCCAGCAGCCCCAGAGGGAGGGGAGGGTCCTACGAGCAGTACTTC,CASSPRGRGGSYEQYF
TRBD1,NA,TRBV13,TRBJ1-1,TGTGCCAGCAGCGTCCGACAGGGAATGAACACTGAAGCTTTCTTT,CASSVRQGMNTEAFF
TRBD2,NA,TRBV6-1,TRBJ2-3,TGTGCCAGCAGTGAAGATGAGGCCCGAAACGGACTAGCGAGGACCCGACACACAGATACGCAGTATTTT,CASSEDEARNGLARTRHTDTQYF